Below, 17 T cell receptor beta chains from the same sample are listed, as sequenced in a study of T cells in women clearing cervical HPV infection. The protocol was immunoSEQ multiplex PCR, while the TCRdb copy is restricted to in-frame clones and leaves out a portion. The repertoire table contains 20,000 to 25,000 clones. The sequenced sample consisted of blood buffy coat. The receptors derive from a woman between 18 and 70 years old with a cervical HPV16 infection that either progressed to CIN3+ or cleared (not recorded which).

Comment on this clone: Sequencing ends 3 residues short of the CDR3 end; the germline J gene provides the rest. The chain uses TRBV11-2 and TRBJ2-3; 9 nucleotides align to TRBD2. This CDR3 comprises 15 residues. V shed 3 bases and J 5 bases; nucleotides not matched to a gene: 6. Germline lookup yields CDR1 SGHAT and CDR2 FQNNGV. The CDR3 loop reads CASSFSGGGGDTQYF. The CDR3 bases that were read are TGTGCCAGCAGCTTTAGCGGGGGTGGGGGAGATACG. The variable domain in full, completed from reference TRBV11-2 and TRBJ2-3, reads EAGVAQSPRYKIIEKRQSVAFWCNPISGHATLYWYQQILGQGPKLLIQFQNNGVVDDSQLPKDRFSAERLKGVDSTLKIQPAKLEDSAVYLCASSFSGGGGDTQYFGPGTRLTVL.

Of note for this clone: Read coverage stops 3 residues before the CDR3 terminus; the germline J gene supplies the remainder. This chain links TRBV12-3 or TRBV12-4 with TRBJ2-5, with 8 bases that match TRBD2. The CDR3 is made up of 14 amino acids. Unmatched junction bases numbered 7, after V lost 5 bases and J lost 5 bases. The CDR3 DNA, read in part, is TGTGCCAGCAGTCTGCGGGGGGTCGCGGAGACC. Translation gives CASSLRGVAET. The complete CDR3 protein is CASSLRGVAETQYF.

Worth noting for this clone: The read stops 3 residues short of the end of the CDR3; the missing end is completed from the germline J gene. V gene TRBV6-1 combines with J gene TRBJ2-2; 11 nucleotides align to TRBD2. V lost 2 bases to trimming and J lost 2 bases; unmatched junction nucleotides: 4. The V gene's germline CDR1 is MNHNS and CDR2 SASEGT. CDR3 length: 17 residues. The CDR3 sequence is CASSELLAGANTGELFF. The CDR3 DNA, read in part, is TGTGCCAGCAGTGAACTACTAGCGGGAGCAAACACCGGGGAG.

Incomplete CDR3 DNA: TGTGCCAGCAGTGAAGACAGACAGGGGGCCGATGGC. Translated: CASSEDRQGADG. The entire CDR3 sequence reads CASSEDRQGADGYTF. This chain links TRBV2 with TRBJ1-2; 10 positions match TRBD1. The read terminates 3 residues ahead of where the CDR3 ends, so the germline J gene completes it. The CDR3 totals 15 residues. Germline-derived CDR1 and CDR2 are SNHLY and FYNNEI. J was trimmed by 6 bases and V by 1 base; bases with no gene match: 5. The full variable domain, its missing parts supplied by reference TRBV2 and TRBJ1-2, is EPEVTQTPSHQVTQMGQEVILRCVPISNHLYFYWYRQILGQKVEFLVSFYNNEISEKSEIFDDQFSVERPDGSNFTLKIRSTKLEDSAMYFCASSEDRQGADGYTFGSGTRLTVV.

Here the CDR3 reads CASSSTLGGHTQYF. The sequenced part of the CDR3 DNA is TGCGCCAGCAGTTCCACCCTAGGGGGCCATACG. The chain recombines TRBV10-1 with TRBJ2-3, with 7 bases fitting TRBD1. The sequence runs out 3 residues before the end of the CDR3; the remainder is reconstructed from the germline J gene. The germline gives CDR1 WNHNN, CDR2 SYGVQD (reference sequence). The CDR3 is 14 residues long. The V segment lost 5 bases and the J segment 7 bases; nucleotides outside the gene matches: 9.

On this clone itself: The CDR3 end is not reached by the read, which stops 3 residues before it; the germline J gene fills it in. This chain links TRBV11-2 with TRBJ2-3, with a possible D match to TRBD2 (6 bases). The CDR3 runs to 13 residues. Trimming took off 4 bases at V and 6 bases at J, with 11 bases between the two ends. Germline CDR1 SGHAT, CDR2 FQNNGV. The sequenced part of the CDR3 DNA is TGTGCCAGCAGCTCAAGTCGGGGGGATACG. Translating it yields CASSSSRGDT. The full CDR3 is CASSSSRGDTQYF. The whole variable domain, remainder taken from reference TRBV11-2 and TRBJ2-3, is EAGVAQSPRYKIIEKRQSVAFWCNPISGHATLYWYQQILGQGPKLLIQFQNNGVVDDSQLPKDRFSAERLKGVDSTLKIQPAKLEDSAVYLCASSSSRGDTQYFGPGTRLTVL.

Turning to this clone: The DNA ends 3 residues before the CDR3 does, and the rest of the CDR3 is filled in from the germline J gene. The chain is built from TRBV12-5 and TRBJ1-2, with 7 bases that match TRBD1. This CDR3 contains 16 residues. Trimming removed 0 bases from V and 3 bases from J; junction bases left unmatched: 7. The germline V gene encodes CDR1 LGHNT and CDR2 FRNRAP. The sequenced CDR3 bases are TGTGCTAGTGGTTTGGTACCGGAGGGACAGTACTATGGC. Protein sequence: CASGLVPEGQYYG. The CDR3 as a whole reads CASGLVPEGQYYGYTF.

Regarding this clone: The observed sequence ends 3 residues before the CDR3 terminus, with the missing tail filled in from the germline J gene. V is TRBV11-2 and J is TRBJ2-3; 7 nucleotides agree with TRBD2. The CDR3 consists of 15 residues. J lost 2 bases, V lost 5 bases, and 7 bases had no gene match. Per germline, CDR1 SGHAT and CDR2 FQNNGV. Incomplete CDR3 DNA: TGTGCCAGCAGCGACCGGGGAGGGTTCACAGATACG. This translates into CASSDRGGFTDT. The whole CDR3 protein reads CASSDRGGFTDTQYF.

Points on this clone: Read sequence stops 3 residues before the CDR3 end, and the germline J gene provides the missing end. The rearrangement uses TRBV19 and TRBJ1-1, with D perhaps TRBD1 (6 bases). CDR1 and CDR2 (germline): LNHDA, SQIVND (reference sequence). The CDR3 is made up of 14 amino acids. V shed 5 bases and J shed 6 bases, with 16 bases lying between them. The covered CDR3 bases are TGTGCCAGTAGTGCGAGGACAGTTAACCCTGAA. It specifies CASSARTVNPE. The entire CDR3 protein reads CASSARTVNPEAFF.

Incomplete CDR3 DNA: TGTGCCAGCAGCTGGCAGCGGGGGGGCGGAGAGACC. This sequence encodes CASSWQRGGGET. The complete CDR3 reads CASSWQRGGGETQYF. V and J are TRBV7-2 and TRBJ2-5, with TRBD2 matching over 10 bases. The read comes to an end 3 residues before the CDR3 does, leaving the germline J gene to fill in the end. The CDR3 spans 15 residues. Germline lookup yields CDR1 SGHTA and CDR2 FQGNSA. The V gene end was trimmed by 4 bases and the J gene end by 4 bases; junction bases not matched to a gene: 6.

This clone shows up as large by frequency. The CDR3 extends 3 residues past the end of the read, so its final part is completed from the germline J gene. The sample holds other DNA sequences that translate to the same CDR3. The chain carries TRBV18 and TRBJ2-7; D possibly corresponds to TRBD1 (5 bases). The CDR3 covers 15 residues. Germline-derived CDR1 and CDR2 are KGHSH and LQKENI. V lost 2 bases and J lost 0, with 11 bases in between. Partial CDR3 DNA: TGTGCCAGCTCACCAACGACAGTTAGCTCCTACGAG. Residues: CASSPTTVSSYE. In full, the CDR3 reads CASSPTTVSSYEQYF.

With respect to this clone: Coverage ceases 3 residues before the CDR3 finishes, and the germline J gene fills in the end. The gene calls are TRBV20-1 and TRBJ2-3, with TRBD2 matching 7 bases. The germline V gene encodes CDR1 DFQATT and CDR2 SNEGSKA (reference sequence). V lost 0 bases to trimming and J lost 0 bases; unmatched junction nucleotides: 3. The CDR3 covers 15 residues. CDR3 amino acids: CSARDSGASTDTQYF. Incomplete CDR3 DNA: TGCAGTGCTAGAGACAGCGGGGCTAGCACAGATACG.

Worth noting for this clone: The sequence runs out 3 residues before the end of the CDR3; the remainder is reconstructed from the germline J gene. The rearrangement uses TRBV7-2 and TRBJ2-5, with 7 positions matching TRBD2. The length of the CDR3 is 13 residues. Germline-derived CDR1 and CDR2 are SGHTA and FQGNSA. Trimming took 4 bases from V and 2 from J; bases not matched to a gene: 1. CDR3 region: CASSSGGQETQYF. Partial CDR3 DNA: TGTGCCAGCAGCTCGGGGGGTCAAGAGACC.

Concerning this clone itself: From the germline J gene comes the end of the CDR3, since the read stops 3 residues before it. The genes are TRBV2 and TRBJ2-7; 9 nucleotides line up with TRBD1. After removal of 6 bases from V and 1 base from J, the junction contained 10 bases not matched to a gene. This CDR3 is 16 amino acids long. Germline V gene data show CDR1 as SNHLY and CDR2 as FYNNEI. CDR3 DNA, as far as it was read: TGTGCCAGCAGGGACAGGGGTCGATCAACATCCTACGAG. This encodes CASRDRGRSTSYE. The whole CDR3 is CASRDRGRSTSYEQYF.

With respect to this clone: The CDR3 is cut off 3 residues early in the read; its end comes from the germline J gene. The chain recombines TRBV7-6 with TRBJ1-5; 8 bases align to TRBD1. The J segment lost 7 bases and the V segment lost 1 base, leaving 3 bases of the junction unmatched. Germline values: CDR1 SGHVS, CDR2 FNYEAQ. The CDR3 is 14 residues long. CDR3 bases read: TGTGCCAGCAGCTTAGAGTCAGGGGGCCAGCCC. Protein: CASSLESGGQP. The whole CDR3 is CASSLESGGQPQHF.

Comment on this clone: The missing CDR3 end, 3 residues past where the read stops, is filled in from the germline J gene. This sequence joins TRBV20-1 and TRBJ2-5; TRBD2 aligns across 10 bases. This CDR3 region has 15 residues. The germline CDR1 and CDR2 sequences are DFQATT and SNEGSKA (reference sequence). With V trimmed by 2 bases and J by 7 bases, 10 bases remained unmatched. The CDR3 bases that were read are TGCAGTGCTAGAAGCTCTTCAGCGGGGGGGCGGACC. It codes for CSARSSSAGGRT. The entire CDR3 protein reads CSARSSSAGGRTQYF.

Details on this clone: From the germline J gene comes the end of the CDR3, since the read stops 3 residues before it. V gene TRBV7-9 combines with J gene TRBJ1-4; D is unclear. V was shortened by 1 base and J by 0 bases, with 6 bases between the two germline ends. The germline V gene has CDR1 SEHNR and CDR2 FQNEAQ (reference sequence). CDR3 length: 15 residues. The CDR3 bases that were read are TGTGCCAGCAGCTTAGGAGCGGCAACTAATGAAAAA. Its translation: CASSLGAATNEK. The whole CDR3 protein reads CASSLGAATNEKLFF.